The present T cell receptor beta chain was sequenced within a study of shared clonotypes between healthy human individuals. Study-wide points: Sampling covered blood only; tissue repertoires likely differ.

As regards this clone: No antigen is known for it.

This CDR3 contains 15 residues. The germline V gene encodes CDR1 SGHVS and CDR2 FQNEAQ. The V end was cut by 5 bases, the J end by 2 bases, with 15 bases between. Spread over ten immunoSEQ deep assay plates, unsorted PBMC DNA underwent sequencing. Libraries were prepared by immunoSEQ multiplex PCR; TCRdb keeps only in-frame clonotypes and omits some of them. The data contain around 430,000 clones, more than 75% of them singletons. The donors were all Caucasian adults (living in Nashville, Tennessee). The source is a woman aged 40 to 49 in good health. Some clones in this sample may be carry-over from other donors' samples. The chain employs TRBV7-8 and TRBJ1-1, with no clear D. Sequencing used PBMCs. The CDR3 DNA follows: TGTGCCAGCAGCCTACTGTTACGGGAAAACACTGAAGCTTTCTTT. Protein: CASSLLLRENTEAFF.